This T cell receptor beta chain was sequenced during a study of cytomegalovirus exposure and HLA in healthy donors. With V trimmed by 1 base and J by 1 base, 1 base remained unmatched. CDR3 length equals 16 residues. Looked up from germline, CDR1 is SEHNR and CDR2 is FQNEAQ (reference sequence). It was with 60 Vbeta and 13 Jbeta primers that the PCR ran. Produced via immunoSEQ multiplex PCR; TCRdb's table is partial and in-frame only. The sample gives roughly 250,000 clones, about four fifths of which show up once; about 0.3% is in the top ten. Sequencing was done on a sample of PBMCs. The receptor was isolated from a girl aged 2-15 years in good health and CMV-seronegative. The rearrangement uses TRBV7-9 and TRBJ2-2; TRBD1 aligns across 9 bases. The CDR3 DNA is TGTGCCAGCAGCTTAGGGGACAGGGTGAACACCGGGGAGCTGTTTTTT. Amino acids: CASSLGDRVNTGELFF.